Shown below are 32 T cell receptor beta chains from a single sample sequenced in a study of blood T cells in healthy people across ages. Together with a sample-barcoded 5' primer, a J-beta primer mix was included in a second PCR lasting 7 to 11 cycles. TCRdb independently ran MiXCR on the 5' RACE reads; one entry per CDR3 protein. The sample records just under 550,000 distinct CDR3 sequences, under 30% being singletons. This same sample was also taken into another study, of T cells of mothers and their children.

Sequencing was performed on blood. The origin of the receptors is a boy younger than 18 in good health.

V usage is TRBV6-5 and J usage is TRBJ2-1; D is unclear. This CDR3 is built from 17 residues. Germline CDR1 reads MNHEY; CDR2 reads SVGAGI. V gave up 0 bases and J gave up 2 bases, with 14 bases separating them. The CDR3 DNA reads TGTGCCAGCAGTTACTCGGACCGCAGGAACACCTACAATGAGCAGTTCTTC. Encoded protein: CASSYSDRRNTYNEQFF.

CDR3 sequence (DNA): TGCAGTGCCAAACCCCTAGCGGGAGGTTCCTACAATGAGCAGTTCTTC. It codes for CSAKPLAGGSYNEQFF. The chain uses TRBV20-1 and TRBJ2-5, with TRBD2 matching over 11 bases. TRBJ2-1 explains the end of the DNA better; the J call may be wrong. Per germline, CDR1 DFQATT and CDR2 SNEGSKA (reference sequence). CDR3 size: 16 residues.

This clonotype was seen only a few times. This chain joins TRBV10-3 and TRBJ2-5; D might be TRBD2 (5 bases). The CDR3 spans 16 residues. Germline CDR1 ENHRY, CDR2 SYGVKD. Between the trimmed V and J ends, which lost 0 bases and 5 bases, there was a span of 16 bases. The DNA of the CDR3 is TGTGCCATCAGTGAGTCGGTCCGGGGATTACTGGAGACCCAGTACTTC. Protein product: CAISESVRGLLETQYF.

This clonotype was seen ten or more times. V gene TRBV7-9 combines with J gene TRBJ1-4; D is possibly TRBD1 (5 bases). Germline V gene data show CDR1 as SEHNR and CDR2 as FQNEAQ (reference sequence). This CDR3 is built from 16 residues. Trimming left V 6 bases short and J 8 bases short, with 22 bases between. CDR3 sequence: CASRPRPGLSREKLFF. CDR3 nucleotide sequence: TGTGCCAGCAGACCCCGACCGGGACTTTCCCGCGAAAAACTGTTTTTT.

J is TRBJ2-3 and V is TRBV24-1; no clear D. V gave up 4 bases and J gave up 0 bases, with 13 bases separating them. CDR3 size: 16 residues. Germline V CDR1 and CDR2: KGHDR, SFDVKD. DNA for the CDR3: TGTGCCACCAGTGACCCTGGACGACCCAGCACAGATACGCAGTATTTT. Protein: CATSDPGRPSTDTQYF.

J is TRBJ2-1 and V is TRBV21-1; the table names TRBD2, a call not compared with the DNA. TRBV21-1 is termed a pseudogene. The CDR3 totals 16 residues. The DNA for the CDR3 is TGTGCCAGCAGCACCGCCGGGACTAAAATTATCAATGAGCAGTTCTTC. As protein: CASSTAGTKIINEQFF.

The sample holds a few counts of this clonotype. The rearrangement uses TRBV4-3 and TRBJ2-5; 8 positions agree with TRBD2. Germline CDR1 and CDR2: LGHNA and YSLEER. The CDR3 contains 17 residues. The V segment lost 0 bases and the J segment 4 bases; nucleotides outside the gene matches: 10. The CDR3 nucleotides are TGCGCCAGCAGCCAAGATCGGCGCGGGGGGCTCGGAGAGACCCAGTACTTC. The encoded protein is CASSQDRRGGLGETQYF.

This clonotype was seen only a few times. J is TRBJ1-3 and V is TRBV6-6; 7 bases align to TRBD1. The germline gives CDR1 MNHNY, CDR2 SVGAGI (reference sequence). The V and J ends lost 5 bases and 3 bases, in that order; junction bases with no gene match: 4. The CDR3 sequence is 14 residues long. The CDR3 here is CASSGTAYGNTIYF. The CDR3 DNA reads TGTGCCAGCAGTGGGACAGCTTATGGAAACACCATATATTTT.

This clonotype occurred a few times. The CDR3 sequence is CASSYGRGGYTF. Here the CDR3 DNA reads TGCGCCAGCAGCTATGGAAGGGGTGGCTACACCTTC. The chain couples TRBV4-3 to TRBJ1-2; a weak D match, TRBD1 (5 bases). The CDR3 has 12 amino acids. Germline CDR1 is LGHNA and CDR2 is YSLEER. Trimming pared 5 bases from V and 7 bases from J, leaving 11 bases between.

This clonotype has a handful of counts. The chain uses TRBV20-1 and TRBJ1-5; no definite D call. The CDR3 covers 15 residues. Germline CDR1 reads DFQATT; CDR2 reads SNEGSKA (reference sequence). The V end lost 0 bases, the J end lost 5 bases, and 14 bases lay between the germline ends. CDR3 nucleotide sequence: TGCAGTGCTAGAGATCGAGGGATTTGGGATCAGCCCCAGCATTTT. The encoded protein is CSARDRGIWDQPQHF.

The rearrangement joins TRBV25-1 to TRBJ2-5, with 7 positions matching TRBD2. The J call may not be correct, given that the DNA end is closer to TRBJ2-1. CDR3 size: 13 residues. The germline V gene has CDR1 MGHDK and CDR2 SYGVNS. This CDR3 reads CASSVPPGGEQFF. For the CDR3, the DNA is TGTGCCAGCAGTGTTCCCCCGGGGGGTGAGCAGTTCTTC.

This clonotype occurred many times. This CDR3 reads CASSLGQGGETQYF. The CDR3 DNA reads TGCGCCAGCAGCTTGGGACAGGGAGGGGAGACCCAGTACTTC. This chain connects TRBV5-1 to TRBJ2-5; D possibly uses TRBD1 or TRBD2 (7 bases each). CDR1 and CDR2 from the germline V gene are SGHRS and YFSETQ. The CDR3 sequence is 14 residues long. With 0 bases removed from V and 5 bases from J, the gap between germline ends came to 11 bases.

The chain links TRBV24-1 to TRBJ2-5; either TRBD1 or TRBD2 may supply D (5 bases each). The CDR3 loop spans 15 amino acids. Trimming took off 5 bases at V and 9 bases at J, with 21 bases between the two ends. Germline assignment: CDR1 KGHDR and CDR2 SFDVKD. In nucleotides, the CDR3 is TGTGCCACCAGTGCCGACGACGGACTCAGGGTGGCCCAGTACTTC. Its translation: CATSADDGLRVAQYF.

The chain is built from TRBV11-2 and TRBJ2-6, with D possibly being TRBD1 (6 bases). The CDR3 contains 18 residues. V was trimmed by 5 bases and J by 0 bases, leaving 17 bases between them. Per germline, CDR1 SGHAT and CDR2 FQNNGV. The CDR3 region is CASSPSGTPVSGANVLTF. CDR3 sequence (DNA): TGTGCCAGCAGCCCGTCCGGGACACCAGTCTCTGGGGCCAACGTCCTGACTTTC.

CDR3 in amino acids: CASRGTGTFYGYTF. The DNA of the CDR3 is TGTGCCAGTCGAGGGACAGGAACCTTCTATGGCTACACCTTC. V and J are TRBV12-3 or TRBV12-4 and TRBJ1-2, with 8 positions matching TRBD1. The CDR3 extends over 14 amino acids. J was trimmed by 4 bases and V by 9 bases; bases with no gene match: 10.

This clonotype has a handful of counts. The gene calls are TRBV12-3 or TRBV12-4 and TRBJ2-2; 7 bases fit TRBD2. V gave up 3 bases and J gave up 4 bases; unmatched junction bases: 2. The CDR3 has 14 residues. CDR3 nucleotides: TGTGCCAGCAGTTTGGGGGGGAGCACCGGGGAGCTGTTTTTT. Its translation is CASSLGGSTGELFF.

This clonotype was recorded many times. V and J are TRBV28 and TRBJ1-4; unclear D gene. This CDR3 is built from 14 residues. Trimming left V 2 bases short and J 7 bases short, with 11 bases between. The germline V gene encodes CDR1 MDHEN and CDR2 SYDVKM. The DNA for the CDR3 is TGTGCCAGCAGTTTACCGGGAAGTAGTGAAAAACTGTTTTTT. This translates into CASSLPGSSEKLFF.

The rearrangement uses TRBV4-1 and TRBJ1-1; the match to TRBD1 covers 7 bases. The trim removed 3 bases at V and 5 bases at J, leaving 3 bases unmatched. The length of the CDR3 is 13 residues. Germline assignment: CDR1 MGHRA and CDR2 YSYEKL. Written as DNA, the CDR3 is TGCGCCAGCAGCCATGCAGGGGGTACTGAAGCTTTCTTT. It encodes CASSHAGGTEAFF.

This chain uses TRBV5-1 with TRBJ2-1, with 10 bases fitting TRBD2. This CDR3 has 15 amino acids. Germline V lookup: CDR1 SGHRS, CDR2 YFSETQ. Unmatched junction bases numbered 5, after V lost 4 bases and J lost 4 bases. The CDR3 loop reads CASSVTSGPYNEQFF. CDR3 bases: TGCGCCAGCAGCGTGACTAGCGGGCCTTACAATGAGCAGTTCTTC.

The V call is TRBV3-1, the J call TRBJ2-5, with 9 positions matching TRBD1. The assigned J gene may be wrong: the sequence end matches TRBJ2-7 better. The germline gives CDR1 LGHDT, CDR2 YNNKEL (reference sequence). This CDR3 has 15 residues. CDR3 residues: CASSRGTGGENEQYF. The CDR3 DNA sequence: TGTGCCAGCAGCCGAGGAACAGGGGGCGAAAACGAGCAGTACTTC.

The chain combines TRBV6-6 with TRBJ1-2, with TRBD1 matching over 8 bases. The J segment lost 2 bases and the V segment lost 8 bases, leaving 16 bases of the junction unmatched. The CDR3 length is 17 residues. Looked up from germline, CDR1 is MNHNY and CDR2 is SVGAGI (reference sequence). This chain's CDR3 is CASCLRPDREGNYGYTF. The CDR3 nucleotides read TGTGCCAGCTGCCTCCGACCGGACAGGGAAGGGAACTATGGCTACACCTTC.

The chain carries TRBV29-1 and TRBJ2-1; TRBD2 matches at 10 bases. CDR1 SQVTM and CDR2 ANQGSEA come from the germline V gene. V lost 4 bases to trimming and J lost 7 bases; unmatched junction nucleotides: 4. This CDR3 has 13 amino acids. The CDR3 coding sequence is TGCAGCGTTGGGACTAGCGGTGGTAATGAGCAGTTCTTC. It is translated as CSVGTSGGNEQFF.

The gene calls are TRBV4-1 and TRBJ2-5, with a weak D call TRBD2 (6 bases). The CDR3 runs to 14 residues. The V gene's germline CDR1 is MGHRA and CDR2 YSYEKL. Trimming took 1 base from V and 7 from J, leaving 13 bases between them. The CDR3 DNA is TGCGCCAGCAGCCAAGCGGGGGAATCGGGGACCCAGTACTTC. Translating gives CASSQAGESGTQYF.

The chain has TRBV7-3 and TRBJ2-7, with D perhaps TRBD2 (5 bases). Germline values: CDR1 SGHTA, CDR2 FQGTGA. This CDR3 comprises 15 residues. V was trimmed by 0 bases and J by 0 bases, leaving 9 bases between them. The CDR3 spells CASSLTRDSSYEQYF. The CDR3 DNA reads TGTGCCAGCAGCTTAACGAGGGATTCCTCCTACGAGCAGTACTTC.

The sample holds a few counts of this clonotype. The rearrangement uses TRBV5-6 and TRBJ2-4; D ambiguous. The V end was cut by 1 base, the J end by 1 base, with 12 bases between. The germline V gene encodes CDR1 SGHDT and CDR2 YYEEEE. This CDR3 region has 16 residues. The CDR3 protein is CASSLNWAYAKNIQYF. CDR3 nucleotide sequence: TGTGCCAGCAGCTTGAACTGGGCGTATGCCAAAAACATTCAGTACTTC.

This clonotype was seen a few times. V and J are TRBV10-3 and TRBJ2-1, with 11 nucleotides matching TRBD2. Germline CDR1 ENHRY, CDR2 SYGVKD. Trimming took 0 bases from V and 9 from J; bases not matched to a gene: 7. The CDR3 consists of 16 residues. CDR3 region: CAISESGTSGRGEQFF. DNA of the CDR3: TGTGCCATCAGTGAGTCGGGGACTAGCGGACGGGGTGAGCAGTTCTTC.

This clonotype was observed a handful of times. The chain joins TRBV29-1 to TRBJ2-7; 8 positions agree with TRBD2. CDR3 size: 14 residues. Per the germline V gene, CDR1 is SQVTM and CDR2 is ANQGSEA. Germline trimming cut 5 bases from V and 5 bases from J; bases unmatched to any gene: 11. The CDR3 nucleotides read TGCAGCGTTACGGGACTAGTGGGGGGGAACGAGCAGTACTTC. This codes for CSVTGLVGGNEQYF.

There are a few counts of this clonotype. The chain recombines TRBV4-1 with TRBJ1-4; D perhaps matches TRBD1 (6 bases). Trimming took off 1 base at V and 6 bases at J, with 12 bases between the two ends. This CDR3 comprises 15 residues. The germline CDR1 and CDR2 sequences are MGHRA and YSYEKL. In DNA form, the CDR3 reads TGCGCCAGCAGCCAAGTCGGCAGGGGAGATGAAAAACTGTTTTTT. Translated, it gives CASSQVGRGDEKLFF.

This clonotype was seen only a few times. This sequence joins TRBV20-1 and TRBJ2-1; TRBD2 might be the D (7 bases). This CDR3 is built from 13 residues. Germline CDR1 DFQATT, CDR2 SNEGSKA (reference sequence). V was trimmed by 3 bases and J by 9 bases, leaving 15 bases between them. The CDR3: CSASLPGGTEQFF. The CDR3 DNA is TGCAGTGCTAGCCTTCCGGGGGGCACTGAGCAGTTCTTC.

This clonotype was detected many times. In nucleotides, the CDR3 is TGTGCCAGCAGCTTATTAGAGGGCAGGGGCTATGGCTACACCTTC. Its protein is CASSLLEGRGYGYTF. V and J are TRBV7-9 and TRBJ1-2; D possibly corresponds to TRBD1 (6 bases). Trimming pared 2 bases from V and 4 bases from J, leaving 14 bases between. Germline V gene lookup returns CDR1 SEHNR and CDR2 FQNEAQ (reference sequence). The CDR3 is 15 residues long.

The sample holds a few counts of this clonotype. J is TRBJ2-1 and V is TRBV20-1; 11 bases line up with TRBD2. The CDR3 is 16 residues long. The germline CDR1 and CDR2 sequences are DFQATT and SNEGSKA (reference sequence). V lost 6 bases to trimming and J lost 0 bases; unmatched junction nucleotides: 7. The CDR3 region is CSAYGTSGLSYNEQFF. The DNA for the CDR3 is TGCAGTGCGTACGGGACTAGCGGACTCTCCTACAATGAGCAGTTCTTC.

This clonotype was recorded a few times. The chain employs TRBV7-9 and TRBJ1-1; maybe TRBD1 (5 bases). In germline, CDR1 is SEHNR, CDR2 FQNEAQ (reference sequence). There are 15 residues in the CDR3. Trimming took off 2 bases at V and 1 base at J, with 11 bases between the two ends. CDR3 in DNA: TGTGCCAGCAGCTTACGGGACTGGTCGAACACTGAAGCTTTCTTT. Translation gives CASSLRDWSNTEAFF. The variable domain in full, completed from reference TRBV7-9 and TRBJ1-1, reads DTGVSQNPRHKITKRGQNVTFRCDPISEHNRLYWYRQTLGQGPEFLTYFQNEAQLEKSRLLSDRFSAERPKGSFSTLEIQRTEQGDSAMYLCASSLRDWSNTEAFFGQGTRLTVV.